The text below deals with one T cell receptor beta chain. This clonotype showed up many times. Its specific antigen is unknown. No quality values exist for individual bases; no much larger clone is one base distant. A patient counted as having stable Graves' hyperthyroidism if no progression to ophthalmopathy occurred over 18 months of follow-up. Hyperthyroidism patients were aged 18 to 65 years and newly diagnosed, with disease duration of less than 2 months. Patients with uncontrolled infections, other autoimmune diseases, pregnancy or lactation were excluded. Clinical symptoms, serum thyroxine and TRAb, thyroid ultrasound, and orbital computed tomography formed the basis for the diagnoses. Trizol reagent was used to extract total RNA, and RNA quality was then checked on an Agilent 2100 Bioanalyzer. The record originates from a study of T cells in Graves' hyperthyroidism and ophthalmopathy (dated by TCRdb to about 2019). Turning to the overall study: TCR V-J signatures able to tell the groups apart were searched for in a discovery cohort of approximately 95 patients, of whom over 40 had Graves' ophthalmopathy and about 60 had stable Graves' hyperthyroidism. According to the paper, TCR Vbeta CDR3 sequencing was carried out on 135 peripheral blood samples, which came from approximately 41 ophthalmopathy, around 74 hyperthyroidism and roughly 17 progressor patients. The study also compared thyroid tissue and blood T-cell repertoires from several Graves' hyperthyroidism patients. After blood sampling, hyperthyroidism patients were treated with methimazole at a starting dose of 30 mg daily, and ophthalmopathy patients were treated with high-dose intravenous methylprednisolone. For training and testing, the 110 or so patients in the discovery cohort were randomly divided in a 7:3 ratio. Prospective prediction of ophthalmopathy was tested in an independent validation cohort of 18 to 20 hyperthyroidism patients and 17 patients who later progressed to ophthalmopathy. Paper-wide results and their limitations: Most expanded thyroid clonotypes (frequency above 0.001) were also found in blood, which suggests that blood repertoires may mirror thyroid immune responses. In cross-validation, a model built on a 13 V-J signature told ophthalmopathy apart from stable hyperthyroidism with over 85% sensitivity and approximately 81% specificity, and in testing the same model reached 80%/75%. Sample size was not statistically predetermined, and investigators were not blinded to group allocation. During validation, the model predicted progression to ophthalmopathy a median of around 6 months ahead of onset, with around 71% sensitivity and less than 85% specificity.

Amplification of TCR beta CDR3 regions was carried out from RNA transcripts. The first round of RT-PCR for the TCR CDR3 was performed with the HTBI primer set and the Qiagen OneStep RT-PCR kit. A second multiplex PCR round built the libraries, followed by size selection and purification. Paired-end sequencing of the libraries was performed with 100 bp reads on an Illumina HiSeq2000. On the authors' methods: SOAPnuke was used to process the raw data, throwing out any read that contained adapters or uncalled bases, had a mean Phred below 15, or lacked an exact constant-primer or identifier match. COPE v1.2.5 was used to merge high-quality paired reads, and clonotypes were defined as unique nucleotide sequences. MiTCR v1.1 was used to align the clonotypes against IMGT TRBV, TRBD and TRBJ reference segments. Only V-J combinations with frequency above 0.0001, covering 99% to 99.2% of repertoires, were analysed. The TCS score was defined as F50 (clonal expansion) divided by E x V (chaos), with BLOSUM62-based TCRdist calculated between CDR3 peptides within each V-J. Welch's t-statistics and random forest reduced approximately 520 V-J features to roughly 13, which were used in a naive Bayes classifier (R e1071). The Morisita-Horn index was used to measure how similar the thyroid and blood repertoires were. The public reads were reanalyzed by TCRdb: fastp trimming at Q25, MiXCR alignment, in-frame beta chains only. Rows are unified per CDR3 protein, each entry keeping the most common DNA and genes. Here the V and J calls rest on TCRdb's processing, not on the authors' analysis. This sample holds about 540,000 distinct CDR3 sequences; around 42% were observed only once. Together, the top ten hold more than 7.5% of the sample.

The sequence came from a woman under 30 with Graves' hyperthyroidism. The sequenced material came from peripheral blood or thyroid tissue (not recorded which).

The CDR3 loop reads CATSGTGENQPQHF. The DNA is as follows: TGTGCCACCAGTGGTACAGGGGAGAATCAGCCCCAGCATTTT. The V gene is TRBV24-1 and the J gene is TRBJ1-5; 7 of the junction bases match TRBD1. CDR1 KGHDR and CDR2 SFDVKD were looked up in the germline V gene. The cysteine opens and the phenylalanine closes a CDR3 of 14 amino acids. Here the CDR3 DNA is all that survives: 42 bases in frame from base 1. Clipping removes 5 bases from V and 4 bases from J, with 4 as the unmatched junction base count.